A single sample gave rise to the 9 T cell receptor beta chains below, sequenced in a study of regulatory T cells in long-lasting Graves disease. In building TCR beta libraries, iRepertoire HTBI primers were used together with Arm-PCR of CDR3 regions. Each CDR3 protein is one row after TCRdb ran MiXCR on the multiplex PCR reads. Here the sample spans around 420,000 distinct CDR3 sequences, roughly a sixth being singletons. Time point meaning: newly diagnosed GD, antithyroid drugs for less than 3 months. PBMC-derived RNA was used for the TCR library. Material: peripheral blood mononuclear cells (PBMCs), obtained at new diagnosis, from a patient treated with antithyroid drugs. The receptors come from a female donor with Graves disease.

At least ten counts were recorded for this clonotype. The V call is TRBV5-1, the J call TRBJ2-3; 13 positions agree with TRBD2. The CDR3 consists of 20 residues. CDR1 is SGHRS and CDR2 is YFSETQ in the germline V gene. Trimming took 5 bases from V and 1 from J; bases not matched to a gene: 16. CDR3 amino acids: CASRPGELAGGPGGTDTQYF. The CDR3 DNA reads TGCGCCAGCAGACCAGGAGAACTAGCGGGAGGGCCGGGGGGCACAGATACGCAGTATTTT.

Details on this clonotype: At one boundary the junction diverges from the germline segment, which might be a read error. The CDR3 region is CASSATTGTGNSPPHF. The CDR3 coding sequence is TGCGCCAGCAGCGCTACAACCGGGACGGGAAATTCACCCCCCCACTTT. J is TRBJ1-6 and V is TRBV5-1, with a weak D call TRBD1 (5 bases). Germline assignment: CDR1 SGHRS and CDR2 YFSETQ. The CDR3 is 16 amino acids.

The table lists this clonotype with many counts. This chain links TRBV29-1 with TRBJ2-3, with unresolved D. CDR1 and CDR2 (germline): SQVTM, ANQGSEA. V was pared by 3 bases and J by 10 bases, with 11 bases between. CDR3 length equals 11 residues. CDR3 DNA sequence: TGCAGCGTTGACGCCCCTGAGGCGCAGTATTTT. This translates into CSVDAPEAQYF.

The table lists this clonotype with many counts. V usage is TRBV9 and J usage is TRBJ1-1, with TRBD1 matching over 7 bases. The length of the CDR3 is 16 residues. Unmatched junction bases numbered 13, after V lost 4 bases and J lost 4 bases. Germline V lookup: CDR1 SGDLS, CDR2 YYNGEE. CDR3 nucleotide sequence: TGTGCCAGCAGCTCTACTCACAGGGGTTTTGGCACTGAAGCTTTCTTT. It specifies CASSSTHRGFGTEAFF.

Note on this clonotype: Being one base from a much bigger clone, this may be a read error. The chain is built from TRBV24-1 and TRBJ2-1; TRBD1 agrees at 12 bases. Germline CDR1 reads KGHDR; CDR2 reads SFDVKD. The CDR3 has 15 residues. V gave up 4 bases and J gave up 10 bases; unmatched junction bases: 7. As DNA, the CDR3 is TGTGCCACCAGTGAAACCGGGACAGGGGGCCGCGAGCAGTTCTTC. Its protein product is CATSETGTGGREQFF.

At least ten counts were recorded for this clonotype. V gene TRBV5-1 combines with J gene TRBJ2-1; 11 bases align to TRBD2. The V gene's germline CDR1 is SGHRS and CDR2 YFSETQ. The trim removed 2 bases at V and 0 bases at J, leaving 4 bases unmatched. The CDR3 covers 17 residues. In DNA, the CDR3 is TGCGCCAGCAGCTTTAGCGGGGGGGTCCCCTCCTACAATGAGCAGTTCTTC. It is translated as CASSFSGGVPSYNEQFF.

This clonotype has only a few counts. The rearrangement joins TRBV19 to TRBJ2-3, with 8 bases aligning to TRBD2. The CDR3 is made up of 15 amino acids. The germline V gene encodes CDR1 LNHDA and CDR2 SQIVND (reference sequence). V was pared by 6 bases and J by 2 bases, with 7 bases of the junction left unmatched. In DNA form, the CDR3 reads TGTGCCAGTAGGAGCGGGGGACGTTCCACAGATACGCAGTATTTT. Its protein is CASRSGGRSTDTQYF.

This clonotype was picked up many times. The V gene is TRBV20-1, the J gene TRBJ1-2; D is ambiguous. Trimming pared 1 base from V and 0 bases from J, leaving 9 bases between. The CDR3 is made up of 14 amino acids. The V gene's germline CDR1 is DFQATT and CDR2 SNEGSKA (reference sequence). In nucleotides, the CDR3 is TGCAGTGCTAGAGTCCCGGGAACTAACTATGGCTACACCTTC. Its translation is CSARVPGTNYGYTF.

In this sample, this clonotype turned up many times. The chain combines TRBV2 with TRBJ1-2; D is ambiguous. The CDR3 is 12 residues long. Trimming left V 8 bases short and J 4 bases short, with 11 bases between. The germline CDR1 and CDR2 sequences are SNHLY and FYNNEI. CDR3 protein: CASRRLLYGYTF. CDR3 DNA: TGTGCCAGCCGGCGGCTCCTCTATGGCTACACCTTC.